A selection of T cell receptor beta chains follows, all from one sample in a study of lymphopenia after photon versus proton radiotherapy. Method: immunoSEQ multiplex PCR; TCRdb's copy keeps in-frame clones and lacks some. Of tens of thousands of clones listed, 80% to 95% were seen once; the top ten hold roughly 18%. The specimen comprised peripheral blood, sampled from a patient treated with photon-based radiotherapy. The receptors stem from a woman in her 40s with cholangiocarcinoma. Each CDR3 is given with its conserved first and last residue. Fields, in order: D gene, J gene, clone size, V gene, CDR3 DNA, CDR3 protein. A D gene is named only where the DNA matches it firmly. Size tells how often a clone was seen (once, few, many) or the class of an expanded clone, and some rows leave it out.

TRBD2 | TRBJ2-1 | NA | TRBV9 | TGTGCCAGCAGGGTGGGAACTAGCGGGAGTAACGAGCAGTTCTTC | CASRVGTSGSNEQFF
NA | TRBJ2-2 | NA | TRBV5-1 | TGCGCCAGCAGCTTGAATGGACTTTTGAATTCCGGGGAGCTGTTTTTT | CASSLNGLLNSGELFF
TRBD1 | TRBJ1-1 | NA | TRBV25-1 | TGTGCCAGCAGTGAAATGGGGGACAGGCAAGCTTTCTTT | CASSEMGDRQAFF
NA | TRBJ2-6 | NA | TRBV30 | TGTGCCTGGAGTAAGAGGGGATCTGGGGCCAACGTCCTGACTTTC | CAWSKRGSGANVLTF
NA | TRBJ1-5 | NA | TRBV27 | TGTGCCAGCAGTTCCACCCAAGGTCAGCCCCAGCATTTT | CASSSTQGQPQHF
TRBD1 | TRBJ2-7 | NA | TRBV2 | TGTGCCAGCACCGGAGAGGGACAGGGGCGCTACGAGCAGTACTTC | CASTGEGQGRYEQYF
NA | TRBJ2-6 | NA | TRBV5-1 | TGCGCCAGCAGCGGAACAGGGATATCTGGGGCCAACGTCCTGACTTTC | CASSGTGISGANVLTF
TRBD2 | TRBJ2-1 | NA | TRBV7-9 | TGTGCCAGCAGCTTAAGGCTAGCGGGAGATAATGAGCAGTTCTTC | CASSLRLAGDNEQFF
NA | TRBJ1-5 | NA | TRBV19 | TGTGCCAGTACCGATTACGGGGGGGCGCCTAGCAATCAGCCCCAGCATTTT | CASTDYGGAPSNQPQHF
NA | TRBJ2-1 | NA | TRBV7-9 | TGTGCCAGCAGCCCGCCGGGTTCTAGCCACAATGAGCAGTTCTTC | CASSPPGSSHNEQFF
NA | TRBJ1-1 | NA | TRBV6-5 | TGTGCCAGCAGTCGGACGGCGAACACTGAAGCTTTCTTT | CASSRTANTEAFF
NA | TRBJ1-5 | NA | TRBV5-6 | TGTGCCAGCAGCTTTGGGGGAGGCGGGCAGCCCCAGCATTTT | CASSFGGGGQPQHF
NA | TRBJ2-7 | medium-sized | TRBV4-3 | TGCGCCAGCAGCCTCCGGTGGGAGTCCCCCTACGAGCAGTACTTC | CASSLRWESPYEQYF
NA | TRBJ2-1 | NA | TRBV5-1 | TGCGCCAGCAGCTTGGTTCCGGGCAATGAGCAGTTCTTC | CASSLVPGNEQFF
NA | TRBJ2-2 | NA | TRBV13 | TGTGCCAGCAGCCCCCCCTCGGGCAGCGGGCCCACCGGGGAGCTGTTTTTT | CASSPPSGSGPTGELFF
TRBD2 | TRBJ2-3 | few | TRBV5-1 | TGCGCCAGCAGCTTAGGACTAGCGGGGGCCACAGATACGCAGTATTTT | CASSLGLAGATDTQYF
NA | TRBJ1-1 | NA | TRBV2 | TGTGCCAGCACTGAGATCGACAGTAGGGTCGTGAACACTGAAGCTTTCTTT | CASTEIDSRVVNTEAFF
TRBD1 | TRBJ1-1 | NA | TRBV16 | TGTGCCAGCAGTCCTTCCGGGACAGGGGGCGAGTGGACTGAAGCTTTCTTT | CASSPSGTGGEWTEAFF